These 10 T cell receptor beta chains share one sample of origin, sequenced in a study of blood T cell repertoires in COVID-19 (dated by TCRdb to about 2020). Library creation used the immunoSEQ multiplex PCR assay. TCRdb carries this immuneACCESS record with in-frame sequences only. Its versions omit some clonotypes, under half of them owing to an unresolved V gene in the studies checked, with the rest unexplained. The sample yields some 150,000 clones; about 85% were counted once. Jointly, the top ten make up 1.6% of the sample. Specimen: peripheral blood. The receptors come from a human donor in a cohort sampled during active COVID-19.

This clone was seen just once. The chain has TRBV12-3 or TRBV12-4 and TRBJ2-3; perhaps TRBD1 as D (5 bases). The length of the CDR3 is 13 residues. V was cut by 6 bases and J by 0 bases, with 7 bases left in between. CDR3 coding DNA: TGTGCCAGCAGGGGGCTAAGCACAGATACGCAGTATTTT. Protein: CASRGLSTDTQYF.

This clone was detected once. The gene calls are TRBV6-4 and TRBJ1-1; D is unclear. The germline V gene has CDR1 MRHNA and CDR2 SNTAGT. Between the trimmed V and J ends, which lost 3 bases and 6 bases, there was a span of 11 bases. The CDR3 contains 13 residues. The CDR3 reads CASSDYPGSEAFF. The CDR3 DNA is TGTGCCAGCAGTGATTACCCGGGTTCTGAAGCTTTCTTT.

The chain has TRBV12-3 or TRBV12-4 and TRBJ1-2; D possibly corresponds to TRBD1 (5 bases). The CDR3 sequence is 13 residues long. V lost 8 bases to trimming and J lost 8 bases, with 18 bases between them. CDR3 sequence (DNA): TGTGCCAGCGGGGGGTCCCTGCGGGGAGGCTACACCTTC. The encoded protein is CASGGSLRGGYTF.

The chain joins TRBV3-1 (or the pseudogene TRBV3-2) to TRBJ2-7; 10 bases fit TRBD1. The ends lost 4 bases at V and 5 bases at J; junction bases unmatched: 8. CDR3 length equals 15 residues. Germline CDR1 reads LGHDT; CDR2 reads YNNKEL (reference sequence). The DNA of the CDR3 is TGTGCCAGCAGCCGTCCCGGGACAGGGGCCCACGAGCAGTACTTC. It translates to CASSRPGTGAHEQYF.

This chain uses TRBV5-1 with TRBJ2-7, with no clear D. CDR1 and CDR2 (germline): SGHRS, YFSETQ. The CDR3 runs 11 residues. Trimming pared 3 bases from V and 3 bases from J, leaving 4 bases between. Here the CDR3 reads CASSSYYEQYF. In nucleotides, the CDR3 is TGCGCCAGCAGCTCTTACTACGAGCAGTACTTC.

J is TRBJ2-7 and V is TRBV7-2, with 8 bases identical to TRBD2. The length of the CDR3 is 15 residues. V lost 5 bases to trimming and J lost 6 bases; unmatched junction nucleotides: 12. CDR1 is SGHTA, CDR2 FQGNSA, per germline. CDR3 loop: CASSGILAASVEQYF. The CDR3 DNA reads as TGTGCCAGCAGCGGTATACTAGCGGCCTCCGTCGAGCAGTACTTC.

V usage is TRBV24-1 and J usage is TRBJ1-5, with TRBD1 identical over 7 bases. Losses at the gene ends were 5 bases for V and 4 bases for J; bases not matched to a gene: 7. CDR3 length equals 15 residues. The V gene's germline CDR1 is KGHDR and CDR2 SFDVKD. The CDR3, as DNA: TGTGCCACCAGTGGCGCCGACAGGGCTAATCAGCCCCAGCATTTT. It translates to CATSGADRANQPQHF.

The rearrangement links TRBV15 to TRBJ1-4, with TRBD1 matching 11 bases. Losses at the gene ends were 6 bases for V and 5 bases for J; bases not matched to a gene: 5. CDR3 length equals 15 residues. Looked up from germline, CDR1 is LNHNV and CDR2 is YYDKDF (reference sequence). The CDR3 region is CATSRDRGMNEKLFF. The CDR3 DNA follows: TGTGCCACCAGTAGGGACAGGGGGATGAATGAAAAACTGTTTTTT.

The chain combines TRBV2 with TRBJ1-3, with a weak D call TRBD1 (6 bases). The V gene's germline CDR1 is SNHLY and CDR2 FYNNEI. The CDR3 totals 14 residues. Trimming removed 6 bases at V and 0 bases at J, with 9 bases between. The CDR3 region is CASRQGRSGNTIYF. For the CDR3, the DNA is TGTGCCAGCAGACAGGGCCGCTCTGGAAACACCATATATTTT.

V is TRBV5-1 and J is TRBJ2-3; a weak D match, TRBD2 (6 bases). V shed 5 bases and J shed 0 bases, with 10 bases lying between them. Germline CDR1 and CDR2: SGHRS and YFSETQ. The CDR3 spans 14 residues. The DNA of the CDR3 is TGCGCCAGCAGGGAGGCGGGAAGCACAGATACGCAGTATTTT. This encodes CASREAGSTDTQYF.